The 10 T cell receptor beta chains below all came from one sample that was sequenced in a study of OX40 agonist ivuxolimab in advanced cancers. Clones were read by immunoSEQ multiplex PCR, and TCRdb kept only the in-frame ones, dropping some. The data hold about 22,000 clones, with 75% to 90% observed a single time. Sequenced here: CD4+ or CD8+ T cells sorted from blood, sampled in a trial of the OX40 agonist ivuxolimab. These receptor sequences come from an adult with an advanced solid tumor such as melanoma, head and neck, liver or kidney cancer.

CDR3 bases: TGTGCCAGCAGTTTTAAGGCCGCTGTAGCGGGTAACACCGGGGAGCTGTTTTTT. It translates to CASSFKAAVAGNTGELFF. The rearrangement links TRBV27 to TRBJ2-2; 7 bases are shared with TRBD2. V lost 3 bases to trimming and J lost 2 bases; unmatched junction nucleotides: 12. Per germline, CDR1 MNHEY and CDR2 SMNVEV (reference sequence). This CDR3 comprises 18 residues.

The chain couples TRBV5-1 to TRBJ1-2; 9 bases line up with TRBD1. Germline V lookup: CDR1 SGHRS, CDR2 YFSETQ. The CDR3 is made up of 17 amino acids. The V and J ends lost 0 bases and 1 base, in that order; junction bases with no gene match: 7. The DNA of the CDR3 is TGCGCCAGCAGCTTGGATACAGGGGGCAAAGATAACTATGGCTACACCTTC. Translating gives CASSLDTGGKDNYGYTF.

By sample share, this clone is medium-sized. The sample has other DNA sequences that encode this CDR3 too. The chain carries TRBV5-1 and TRBJ2-3, with a weak D call TRBD2 (5 bases). Germline loops: CDR1 SGHRS, CDR2 YFSETQ. Deletions cut 2 bases from V and 2 bases from J, with 9 bases between. The CDR3 contains 14 residues. The CDR3 DNA reads TGCGCCAGCAGCTTTACACGGGACACAGATACGCAGTATTTT. It codes for CASSFTRDTDTQYF.

This chain links TRBV27 with TRBJ1-1, with D maybe TRBD1 (5 bases). The CDR3 spans 13 residues. Germline V CDR1 and CDR2: MNHEY, SMNVEV (reference sequence). V lost 4 bases and J 5 bases, leaving 11 bases between the germline ends. CDR3 sequence (DNA): TGTGCCAGCAGTTGGATGGGGGGGACTGAAGCTTTCTTT. Residues: CASSWMGGTEAFF.

Of note for this clone: Different DNA sequences within this sample yield the same CDR3. This chain links TRBV25-1 with TRBJ2-5, with a tentative D call TRBD2 (5 bases). Germline V gives CDR1 MGHDK, CDR2 SYGVNS. V shed 4 bases and J shed 5 bases, with 20 bases lying between them. This CDR3 comprises 16 residues. CDR3 nucleotide sequence: TGTGCCAGCAGTGCCTCGACGGGGAATATAGGGGAGACCCAGTACTTC. Its protein product is CASSASTGNIGETQYF.

This chain joins TRBV5-1 and TRBJ2-7, with a possible D match to TRBD1 (5 bases). Trimming removed 6 bases at V and 6 bases at J, with 25 bases between. The CDR3 contains 16 residues. Germline CDR1 reads SGHRS; CDR2 reads YFSETQ. The CDR3 DNA is TGCGCCAGCAAGGCCCTGACAGTCTCCAGCGACCTCGAGCAGTACTTC. Translating gives CASKALTVSSDLEQYF.

This CDR3 is CASSQPGTGGFNEQFF. The CDR3 DNA reads as TGCGCCAGCAGCCAGCCCGGGACAGGGGGCTTCAATGAGCAGTTCTTC. V and J are TRBV4-1 and TRBJ2-1, with TRBD1 matching over 12 bases. The germline V gene encodes CDR1 MGHRA and CDR2 YSYEKL. The CDR3 sequence is 16 residues long. V shed 3 bases and J 6 bases; nucleotides not matched to a gene: 6.

The V call is TRBV14, the J call TRBJ1-1, with D possibly matching TRBD1 (6 bases). Trimming pared 0 bases from V and 6 bases from J, leaving 23 bases between. CDR3 length: 18 residues. Germline values: CDR1 SGHDN, CDR2 FVKESK. The CDR3 protein is CASSQDRWLGGRYAEAFF. The CDR3 bases are TGTGCCAGCAGCCAAGATAGGTGGTTAGGGGGTCGATATGCTGAAGCTTTCTTT.

V usage is TRBV27 and J usage is TRBJ2-7; 7 bases align to TRBD1. Per the germline V gene, CDR1 is MNHEY and CDR2 is SMNVEV (reference sequence). This CDR3 has 14 amino acids. V was clipped by 1 base and J by 3 bases; unmatched bases: 3. The CDR3 DNA reads TGTGCCAGCAGTTTATTAAGACAGGGCTACGAGCAGTACTTC. Its translation is CASSLLRQGYEQYF.

This clone was detected only once. J is TRBJ2-1 and V is TRBV5-5, with 12 bases matching TRBD2. V shed 5 bases and J 0 bases; nucleotides not matched to a gene: 3. The CDR3 contains 16 residues. CDR1 is SGHKS, CDR2 YYEKEE, per germline (reference sequence). CDR3 protein: CASRPTSGSSYNEQFF. The CDR3 region has the DNA TGTGCCAGCAGACCGACTAGCGGGAGCTCCTACAATGAGCAGTTCTTC.